This T cell receptor beta chain was observed in a study of blood T cell repertoires in COVID-19. Study background: Italy, Spain and the United States were the sources of the convalescent and acute COVID-19 samples. T cells, B-cell-depleted T cells, or PBMCs provided the cDNA or gDNA that served as material.

How the authors handled the data: Estimates of nucleated cell counts were drawn from the amplification of reference gene primers. Clones were read by immunoSEQ multiplex PCR, and TCRdb kept only the in-frame ones, dropping some. The V and J calls and clone size come from that table; D and trimming were worked out from the DNA. The table shows fewer than 300,000 clones, with less than 90% occurring only once. In germline, CDR1 is SNHLY, CDR2 FYNNEI. The ends were cut back, 5 bases at V and 5 bases at J, with 9 bases in the middle. The CDR3 extends over 12 amino acids. This receptor was identified in a woman in her sixties or seventies with active or convalescent COVID-19. The rearrangement joins TRBV2 to TRBJ1-2; unclear D gene. Source material: peripheral blood. The CDR3 loop reads CASSPVPYGYTF. The CDR3 DNA sequence: TGTGCCAGCAGTCCCGTTCCTTATGGCTACACCTTC.